This T cell receptor beta chain was captured in a study of blood T cell repertoires in COVID-19 (dated by TCRdb to the early 2020s). Broadly, across the study: Samples covering the acute and convalescent phases of COVID-19 were provided by collaborators in the United States, Italy and Spain. The material from the prospective study consisted of cDNA or gDNA derived from T cells, B-cell-depleted T cells, or PBMCs. The dataset comprised deeply sampled blood TCRbeta repertoires from subjects exposed to, actively infected with, or recovered from COVID-19. The repertoires were released in a freely available public database intended as a resource for research on the immune response to SARS-CoV-2. The samples were drawn from two sources: the first 160 participants of the ongoing ImmuneRACE study, and 1,000 to 1,500 subjects contributed by 6 global collaborators. A de-identified subject ID, COVID-19 status, age in years and sex were almost always included in the sample metadata. Where available, HLA class I and class II types were taken from metadata supplied by the sample provider and were not determined by assay-based typing.

Collaborating institutions collected whole blood in K2EDTA tubes following their own protocols. For TCRbeta analysis, collaborators shipped samples as frozen whole blood, isolated PBMCs, or DNA extracted from either of those sample types. Findings and caveats that apply to the study as a whole: How much clinical and demographic metadata was included differed by source and by participant, and the metadata was provided uncurated.

As regards this clone: Its antigen is not yet known. Per-base qualities were not stored, and no clone one base away is much larger.

Counted from cysteine to phenylalanine, this CDR3 has 16 amino acids. Only the CDR3 DNA stays, 48 bases, in frame from base 1. CDR1 and CDR2 were assigned from the germline V gene as KGHSH and LQKENI. The trim is 4 bases for V and 1 base for J, with a gap of 13 bases between the germline ends. TCRbeta CDR3 regions were amplified from genomic DNA by means of the immunoSEQ Assay, a bias-controlled multiplex PCR. Turning to the authors' computational methods: The number of nucleated cells in each sample was estimated by amplification of reference gene primers within the assay. To quantify the absolute abundance of each unique TCRbeta CDR3 rearrangement, sequence reads were collapsed and filtered. For each sample, productive Simpson clonality was calculated as the square root of Simpson's diversity index across productive rearrangements. Imported from immuneACCESS, the table was reduced by TCRdb to in-frame sequences with V and J called. These copies leave out some clones; in studies compared against another copy, an unresolved V gene accounts for under half, and the cause of the remainder is not known. V, J and clone size reflect that table, while D and trimming were determined from the DNA. Across this sample there are around 200,000 clones, with roughly nine tenths seen only once. The ten top clones hold approximately 7% of the sample.

The V and J genes are TRBV18 and TRBJ2-2; the D gene is perhaps TRBD1, from 6 matching bases. The sequencing sample was made of peripheral blood. The clonotype comes from a man between 40 and 49 years old with acute or convalescent COVID-19. The nucleotides read TGTGCCAGCTCACAGGCCGGGACAATGAACACCGGGGAGCTGTTTTTT. This codes for CASSQAGTMNTGELFF.